This T cell receptor (beta chain) was identified in a study of response to subunit inactivated influenza vaccine. Trimming removed 7 bases at V and 2 bases at J, with 16 bases between. The CDR3 totals 15 residues. From the RT-PCR reads, TCRdb called clonotypes with MiXCR, one entry per CDR3 protein. In the table there are about 700,000 distinct CDR3 sequences, 12% to 15% of which are singletons. The sample consisted of PBMCs from blood, taken less than 15 days before vaccination. The clonotype originates from a man between 45 and 60 years old who received an inactivated influenza vaccine. The V and J genes are TRBV12-3 or TRBV12-4 and TRBJ2-3; a weak D match, TRBD1 (6 bases). The CDR3 sequence is CASIRGGSYTDTQYF. The CDR3 DNA reads TGTGCCAGCATTAGAGGGGGATCTTACACAGATACGCAGTATTTT.